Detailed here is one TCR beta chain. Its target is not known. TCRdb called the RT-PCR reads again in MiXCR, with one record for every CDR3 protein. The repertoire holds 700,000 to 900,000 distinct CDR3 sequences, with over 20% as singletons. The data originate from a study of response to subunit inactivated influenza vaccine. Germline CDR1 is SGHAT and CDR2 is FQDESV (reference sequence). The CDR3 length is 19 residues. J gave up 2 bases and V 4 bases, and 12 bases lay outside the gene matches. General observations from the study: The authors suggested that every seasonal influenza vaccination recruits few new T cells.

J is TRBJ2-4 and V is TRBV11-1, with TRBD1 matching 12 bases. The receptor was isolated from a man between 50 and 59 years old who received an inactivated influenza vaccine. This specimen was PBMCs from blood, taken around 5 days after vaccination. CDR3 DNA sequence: TGTGCCAGCAGCTCCCGGGACAGGGGGCTTCTGGCTACCAAAAACATTCAGTACTTC. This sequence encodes CASSSRDRGLLATKNIQYF.